A few counts support the clone carrying this T cell receptor beta chain. The germline V gene encodes CDR1 SGDLS and CDR2 YYNGEE. Trimming stripped 4 bases from V and 8 bases from J, with 16 bases between. The CDR3 contains 14 residues. The record originates from a study of T cells in Graves' hyperthyroidism and ophthalmopathy. Amplification targeted TCR beta CDR3 regions from RNA transcripts. A first-round RT-PCR of the TCR CDR3 used the HTBI primer set. TCRdb recomputed calls from the multiplex PCR reads with MiXCR, one row per CDR3 protein. Of about 200,000 distinct CDR3 sequences in the sample, roughly a sixth were seen once.

This clonotype was sampled from a middle-aged man with Graves' hyperthyroidism. The sequencing sample was made of blood. The genes are TRBV9 and TRBJ2-1; D is perhaps TRBD2 (6 bases). CDR3 sequence reads: CASSSSGGIDEQFF. For the CDR3, the DNA is TGTGCCAGCAGCTCATCTGGGGGGATAGATGAGCAGTTCTTC.